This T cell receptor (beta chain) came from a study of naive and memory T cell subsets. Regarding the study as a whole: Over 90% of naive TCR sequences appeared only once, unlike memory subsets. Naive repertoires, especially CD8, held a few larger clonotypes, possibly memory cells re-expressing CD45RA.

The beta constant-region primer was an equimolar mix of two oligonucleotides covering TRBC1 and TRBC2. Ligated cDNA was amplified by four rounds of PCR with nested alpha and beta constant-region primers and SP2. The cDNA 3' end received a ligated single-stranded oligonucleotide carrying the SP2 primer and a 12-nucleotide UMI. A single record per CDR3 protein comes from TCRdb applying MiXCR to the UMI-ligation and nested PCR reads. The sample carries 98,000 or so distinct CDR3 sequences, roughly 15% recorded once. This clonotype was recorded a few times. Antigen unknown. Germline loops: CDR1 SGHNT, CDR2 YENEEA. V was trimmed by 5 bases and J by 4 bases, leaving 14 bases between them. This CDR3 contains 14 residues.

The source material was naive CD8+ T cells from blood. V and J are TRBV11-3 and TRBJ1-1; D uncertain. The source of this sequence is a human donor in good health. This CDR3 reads CASSPYEAPTEAFF. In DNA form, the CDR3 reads TGTGCCAGCAGCCCGTATGAAGCCCCCACTGAAGCTTTCTTT.